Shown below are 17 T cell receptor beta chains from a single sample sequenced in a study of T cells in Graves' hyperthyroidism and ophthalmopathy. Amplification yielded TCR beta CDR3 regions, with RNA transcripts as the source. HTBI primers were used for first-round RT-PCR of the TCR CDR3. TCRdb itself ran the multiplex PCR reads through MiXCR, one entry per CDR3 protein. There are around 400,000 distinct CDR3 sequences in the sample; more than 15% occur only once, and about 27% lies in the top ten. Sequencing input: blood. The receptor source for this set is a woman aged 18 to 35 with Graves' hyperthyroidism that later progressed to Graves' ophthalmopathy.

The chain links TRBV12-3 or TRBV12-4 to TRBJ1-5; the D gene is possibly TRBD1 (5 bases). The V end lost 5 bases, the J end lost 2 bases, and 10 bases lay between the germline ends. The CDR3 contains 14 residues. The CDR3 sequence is CASSPQGRNQPQHF. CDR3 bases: TGTGCCAGCAGTCCCCAGGGCCGCAATCAGCCCCAGCATTTT.

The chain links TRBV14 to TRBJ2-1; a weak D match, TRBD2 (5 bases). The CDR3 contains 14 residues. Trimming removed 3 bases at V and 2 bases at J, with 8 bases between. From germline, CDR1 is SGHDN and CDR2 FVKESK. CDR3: CASSQSGPYNEQFF. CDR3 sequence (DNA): TGTGCCAGCAGCCAGAGCGGCCCCTACAATGAGCAGTTCTTC.

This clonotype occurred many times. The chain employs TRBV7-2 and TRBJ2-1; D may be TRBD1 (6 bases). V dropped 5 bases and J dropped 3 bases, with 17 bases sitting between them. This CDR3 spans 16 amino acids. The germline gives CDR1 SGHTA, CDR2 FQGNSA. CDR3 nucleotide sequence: TGTGCCAGCAGCCCCTACGGGACAAAGAACTACAATGAGCAGTTCTTC. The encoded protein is CASSPYGTKNYNEQFF.

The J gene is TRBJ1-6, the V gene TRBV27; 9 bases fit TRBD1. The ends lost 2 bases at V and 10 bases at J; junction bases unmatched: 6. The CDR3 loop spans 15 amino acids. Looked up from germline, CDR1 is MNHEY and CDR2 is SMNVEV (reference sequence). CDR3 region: CASSLIGTGWSPLHF. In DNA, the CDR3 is TGTGCCAGCAGTTTAATCGGGACAGGGTGGTCACCCCTCCACTTT.

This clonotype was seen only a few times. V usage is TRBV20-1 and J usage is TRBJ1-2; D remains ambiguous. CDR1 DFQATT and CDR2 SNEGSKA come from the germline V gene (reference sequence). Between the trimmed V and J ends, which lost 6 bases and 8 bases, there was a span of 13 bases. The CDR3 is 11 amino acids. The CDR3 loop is CSARLLGGYTF. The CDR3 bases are TGCAGTGCCAGGCTCCTAGGGGGCTACACCTTC.

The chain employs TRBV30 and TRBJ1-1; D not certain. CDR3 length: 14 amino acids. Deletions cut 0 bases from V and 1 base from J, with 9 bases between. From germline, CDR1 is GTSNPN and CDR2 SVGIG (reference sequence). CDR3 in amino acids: CAWSVRQSNTEAFF. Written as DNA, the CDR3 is TGTGCCTGGAGTGTCCGTCAGTCGAACACTGAAGCTTTCTTT.

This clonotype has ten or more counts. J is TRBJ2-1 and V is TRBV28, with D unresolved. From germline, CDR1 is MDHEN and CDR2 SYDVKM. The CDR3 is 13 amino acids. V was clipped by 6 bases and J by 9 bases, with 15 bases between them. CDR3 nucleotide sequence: TGTGCCAGCAGCGACACTACCGGCGGTGAGCAGTTCTTC. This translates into CASSDTTGGEQFF.

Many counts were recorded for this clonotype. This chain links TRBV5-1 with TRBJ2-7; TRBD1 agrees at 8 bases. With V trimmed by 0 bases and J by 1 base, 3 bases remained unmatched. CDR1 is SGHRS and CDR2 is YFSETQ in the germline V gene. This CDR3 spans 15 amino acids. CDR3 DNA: TGCGCCAGCAGCTTGGCGGGACAGGATTCCTACGAGCAGTACTTC. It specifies CASSLAGQDSYEQYF.

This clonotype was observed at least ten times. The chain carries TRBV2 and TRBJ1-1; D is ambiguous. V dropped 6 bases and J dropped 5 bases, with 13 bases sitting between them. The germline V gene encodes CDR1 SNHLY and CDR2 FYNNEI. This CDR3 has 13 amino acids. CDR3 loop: CASSLKTGTEAFF. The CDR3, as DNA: TGTGCCAGCAGCCTCAAGACCGGGACTGAAGCTTTCTTT.

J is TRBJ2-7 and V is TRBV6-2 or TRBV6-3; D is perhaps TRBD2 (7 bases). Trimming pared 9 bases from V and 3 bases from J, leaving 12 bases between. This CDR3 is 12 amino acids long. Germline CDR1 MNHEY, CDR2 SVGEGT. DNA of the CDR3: TGTGCCAGTAGGGGGGGATTCTACGAGCAGTACTTC. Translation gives CASRGGFYEQYF.

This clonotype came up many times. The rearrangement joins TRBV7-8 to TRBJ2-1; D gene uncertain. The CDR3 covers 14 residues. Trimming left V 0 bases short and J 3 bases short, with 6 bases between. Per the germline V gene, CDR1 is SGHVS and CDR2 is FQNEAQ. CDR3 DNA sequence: TGTGCCAGCAGCTTAGCCCTGTACTACAATGAGCAGTTCTTC. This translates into CASSLALYYNEQFF.

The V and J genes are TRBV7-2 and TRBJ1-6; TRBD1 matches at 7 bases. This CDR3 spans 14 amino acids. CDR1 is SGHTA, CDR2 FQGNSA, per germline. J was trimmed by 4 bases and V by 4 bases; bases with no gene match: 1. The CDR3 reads CASSWDSYNSPLHF. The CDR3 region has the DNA TGTGCCAGCAGCTGGGACAGTTATAATTCACCCCTCCACTTT.

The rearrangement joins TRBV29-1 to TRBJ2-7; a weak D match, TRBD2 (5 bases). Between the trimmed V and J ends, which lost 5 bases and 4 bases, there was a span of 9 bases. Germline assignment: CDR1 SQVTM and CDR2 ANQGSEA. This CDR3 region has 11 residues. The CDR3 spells CSVLARYEQYF. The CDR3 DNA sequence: TGCAGCGTTTTAGCGAGATACGAGCAGTACTTC.

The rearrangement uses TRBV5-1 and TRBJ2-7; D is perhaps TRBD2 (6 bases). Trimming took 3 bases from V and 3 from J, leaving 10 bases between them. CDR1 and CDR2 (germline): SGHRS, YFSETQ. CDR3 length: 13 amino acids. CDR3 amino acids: CASSSRRGYEQYF. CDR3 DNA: TGCGCCAGCAGCTCAAGGAGGGGCTACGAGCAGTACTTC.

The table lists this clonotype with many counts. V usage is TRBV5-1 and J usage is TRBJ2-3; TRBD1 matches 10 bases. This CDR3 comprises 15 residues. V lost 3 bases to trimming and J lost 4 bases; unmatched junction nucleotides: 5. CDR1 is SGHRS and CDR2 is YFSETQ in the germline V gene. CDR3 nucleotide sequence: TGCGCCAGCAGCTCCGACAGGGGGCACGCAGATACGCAGTATTTT. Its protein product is CASSSDRGHADTQYF.

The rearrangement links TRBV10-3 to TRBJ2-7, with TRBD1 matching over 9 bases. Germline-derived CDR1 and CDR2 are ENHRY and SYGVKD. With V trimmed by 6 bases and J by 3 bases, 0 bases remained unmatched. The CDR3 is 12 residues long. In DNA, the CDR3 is TGTGCCATCAGGACAGGGGGCTACGAGCAGTACTTC. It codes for CAIRTGGYEQYF.

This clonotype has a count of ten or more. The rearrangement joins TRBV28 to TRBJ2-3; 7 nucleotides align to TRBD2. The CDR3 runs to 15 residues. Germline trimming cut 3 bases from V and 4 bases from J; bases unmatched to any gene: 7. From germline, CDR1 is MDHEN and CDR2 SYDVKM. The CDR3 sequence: CASSFYSREADTQYF. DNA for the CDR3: TGTGCCAGCAGTTTCTACAGCCGGGAGGCAGATACGCAGTATTTT.